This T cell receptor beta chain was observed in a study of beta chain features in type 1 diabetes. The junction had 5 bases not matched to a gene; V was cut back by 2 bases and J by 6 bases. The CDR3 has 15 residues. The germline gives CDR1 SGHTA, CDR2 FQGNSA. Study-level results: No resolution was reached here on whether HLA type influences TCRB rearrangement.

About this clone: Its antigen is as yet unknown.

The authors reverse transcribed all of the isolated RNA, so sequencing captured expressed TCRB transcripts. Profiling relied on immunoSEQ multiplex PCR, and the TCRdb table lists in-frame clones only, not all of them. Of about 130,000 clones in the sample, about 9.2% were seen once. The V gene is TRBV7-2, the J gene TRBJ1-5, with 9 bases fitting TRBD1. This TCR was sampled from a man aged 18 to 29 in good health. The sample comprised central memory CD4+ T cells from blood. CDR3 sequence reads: CASSLSPGQGQPQHF. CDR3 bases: TGTGCCAGCAGCTTATCCCCGGGACAGGGTCAGCCCCAGCATTTT.